What follows are 4 T cell receptor beta chains derived from one specimen sequenced in a study of cytomegalovirus exposure and HLA in healthy donors. The PCR employed 60 Vbeta primers together with 13 Jbeta primers. Only in-frame clones appear in the TCRdb table, and some are missing; sequencing was by immunoSEQ multiplex PCR. The repertoire consists of some 170,000 clones, with about four fifths occurring once and the leading ten covering roughly 4.4%. Sequenced material: PBMCs. The receptors shown here come from a woman aged 18-30 years in good health and CMV-seropositive.

The chain joins TRBV30 to TRBJ1-4, with D possibly being TRBD1 (5 bases). V was pared by 0 bases and J by 11 bases, with 13 bases between. This CDR3 is built from 13 residues. The germline V gene has CDR1 GTSNPN and CDR2 SVGIG (reference sequence). CDR3 nucleotides: TGTGCCTGGAGTGTACGGGAAGGGACTAAACTGTTTTTT. Amino acid sequence: CAWSVREGTKLFF.

This rearrangement joins TRBV6-6 to TRBJ2-1, with D tentatively TRBD2 (7 bases). V was clipped by 6 bases and J by 8 bases, with 17 bases between them. CDR1 is MNHNY, CDR2 SVGAGI, per germline (reference sequence). The CDR3 has 14 residues. CDR3 nucleotide sequence: TGTGCCAGCAGCCGGGGGGCCCCTCCCGATGAGCAGTTCTTC. Translated: CASSRGAPPDEQFF.

CDR3 sequence (DNA): TGTGCCAGCAGGCCCCAGGGGCTGCGGAACACTGAAGCTTTCTTT. It is translated as CASRPQGLRNTEAFF. This chain joins TRBV7-2 and TRBJ1-1, with a possible D match to TRBD1 (6 bases). The germline CDR1 and CDR2 sequences are SGHTA and FQGNSA. This CDR3 contains 15 residues. V was clipped by 6 bases and J by 1 base, with 15 bases between them. The full variable domain, rest sourced from reference TRBV7-2 and TRBJ1-1, is GAGVSQSPSNKVTEKGKDVELRCDPISGHTALYWYRQSLGQGLEFLIYFQGNSAPDKSGLPSDRFSAERTGGSVSTLTIQRTQQEDSAVYLCASRPQGLRNTEAFFGQGTRLTVV.

Remarks on this clone: Other nucleotide sequences in the sample specify the same CDR3. The chain recombines TRBV27 with TRBJ2-3; unclear D gene. V lost 5 bases to trimming and J lost 2 bases, with 5 bases between them. CDR1 and CDR2 from the germline V gene are MNHEY and SMNVEV (reference sequence). This CDR3 spans 12 amino acids. CDR3 residues: CASSPNTDTQYF. The CDR3 DNA reads TGTGCCAGCAGTCCTAACACAGATACGCAGTATTTT.